This T cell receptor beta chain was identified in a study of blood T cell repertoires in COVID-19. Using immunoSEQ multiplex PCR, the repertoire was profiled, and TCRdb retains in-frame clones only, with some absent. The table shows 250,000 to 300,000 clones, with about nine tenths occurring only once. The ends were cut back, 4 bases at V and 6 bases at J, with 13 bases in the middle. The CDR3 has 13 residues. CDR1 is MNHEY, CDR2 SMNVEV, per germline (reference sequence). The chain couples TRBV27 to TRBJ2-7; weak D call: TRBD1 (5 bases). This TCR came from a woman between 40 and 55 years old with acute COVID-19. The specimen was PBMCs or T cells enriched from blood (not recorded which). The CDR3 region is CASSSGSAREQYF. Written as DNA, the CDR3 is TGTGCCAGCAGTTCAGGGTCGGCTCGCGAGCAGTACTTC.